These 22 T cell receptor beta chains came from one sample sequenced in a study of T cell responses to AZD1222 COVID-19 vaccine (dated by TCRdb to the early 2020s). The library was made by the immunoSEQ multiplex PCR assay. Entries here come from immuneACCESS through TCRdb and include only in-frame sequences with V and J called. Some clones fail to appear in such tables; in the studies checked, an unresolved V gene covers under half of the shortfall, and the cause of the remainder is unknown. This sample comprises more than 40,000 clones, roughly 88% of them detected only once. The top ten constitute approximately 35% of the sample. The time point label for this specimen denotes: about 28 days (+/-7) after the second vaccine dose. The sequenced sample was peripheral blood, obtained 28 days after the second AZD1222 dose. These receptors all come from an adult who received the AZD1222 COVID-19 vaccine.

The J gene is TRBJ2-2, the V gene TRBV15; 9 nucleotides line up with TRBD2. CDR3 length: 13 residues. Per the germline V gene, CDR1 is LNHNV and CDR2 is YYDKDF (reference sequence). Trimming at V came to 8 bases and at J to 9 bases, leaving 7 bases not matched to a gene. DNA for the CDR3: TGTGCCACCTCGCGGGGGGGCGTTCGGGAGCTGTTTTTT. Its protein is CATSRGGVRELFF.

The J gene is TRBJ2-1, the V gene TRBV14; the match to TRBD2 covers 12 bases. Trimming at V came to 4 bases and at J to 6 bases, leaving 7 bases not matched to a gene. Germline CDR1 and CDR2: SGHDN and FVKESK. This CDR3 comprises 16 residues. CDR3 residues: CASSPAPGLAGNEQFF. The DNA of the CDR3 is TGTGCCAGCAGCCCCGCCCCGGGACTAGCGGGCAATGAGCAGTTCTTC.

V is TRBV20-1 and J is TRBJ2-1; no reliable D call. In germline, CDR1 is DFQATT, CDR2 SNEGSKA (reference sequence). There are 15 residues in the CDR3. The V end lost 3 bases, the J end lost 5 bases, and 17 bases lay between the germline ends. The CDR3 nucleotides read TGCAGTGCTAGTCTTTCGTCGGTGGGCAACAATGAGCAGTTCTTC. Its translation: CSASLSSVGNNEQFF.

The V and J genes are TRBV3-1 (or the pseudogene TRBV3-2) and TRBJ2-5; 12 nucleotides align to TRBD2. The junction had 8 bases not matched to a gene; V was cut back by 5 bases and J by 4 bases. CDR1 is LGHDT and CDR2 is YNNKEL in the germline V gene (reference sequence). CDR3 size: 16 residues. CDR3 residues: CASSTPSGGALETQYF. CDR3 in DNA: TGTGCCAGCAGCACTCCTAGCGGGGGGGCCTTAGAGACCCAGTACTTC.

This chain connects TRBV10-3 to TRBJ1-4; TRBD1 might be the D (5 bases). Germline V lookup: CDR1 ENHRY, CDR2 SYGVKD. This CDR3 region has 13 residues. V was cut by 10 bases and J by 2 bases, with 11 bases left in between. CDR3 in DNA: TGTGCCACCAAGGCAGGGACTAATGAAAAACTGTTTTTT. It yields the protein CATKAGTNEKLFF.

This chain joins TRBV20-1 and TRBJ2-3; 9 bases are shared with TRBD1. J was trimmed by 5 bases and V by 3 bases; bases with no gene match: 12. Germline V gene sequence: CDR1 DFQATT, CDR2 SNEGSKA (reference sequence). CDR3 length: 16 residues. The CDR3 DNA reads TGCAGTGCTAGTGGACAGGGGACTGAGGTTAGAGATACGCAGTATTTT. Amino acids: CSASGQGTEVRDTQYF.

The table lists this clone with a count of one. CDR3: CSASSKAGEQYF. The CDR3 coding sequence is TGCAGTGCGAGTAGTAAAGCGGGAGAGCAGTACTTC. The chain has TRBV20-1 and TRBJ2-7, with TRBD2 matching over 7 bases. J was trimmed by 7 bases and V by 6 bases; bases with no gene match: 9. The CDR3 totals 12 residues. Germline values: CDR1 DFQATT, CDR2 SNEGSKA (reference sequence).

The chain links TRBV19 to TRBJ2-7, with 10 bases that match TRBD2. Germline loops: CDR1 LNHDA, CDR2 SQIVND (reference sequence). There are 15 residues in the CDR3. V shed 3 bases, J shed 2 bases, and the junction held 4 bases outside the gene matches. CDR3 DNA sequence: TGTGCCAGTAGTATCAGGACTAGCGGTGCCTACGAGCAGTACTTC. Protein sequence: CASSIRTSGAYEQYF.

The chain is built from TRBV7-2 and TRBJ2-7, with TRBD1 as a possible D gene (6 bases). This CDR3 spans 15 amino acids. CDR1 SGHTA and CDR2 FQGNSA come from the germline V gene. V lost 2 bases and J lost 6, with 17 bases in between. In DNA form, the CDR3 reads TGTGCCAGCAGCTTAAAGGTCAGGGGAGAGGCCGAGCAGTACTTC. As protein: CASSLKVRGEAEQYF.

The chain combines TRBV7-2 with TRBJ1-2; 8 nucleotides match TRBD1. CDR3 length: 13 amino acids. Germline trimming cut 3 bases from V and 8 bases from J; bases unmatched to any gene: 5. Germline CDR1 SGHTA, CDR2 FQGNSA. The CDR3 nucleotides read TGTGCCAGCAGCTTTCCAGGGGGCGGCGGCTACACCTTC. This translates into CASSFPGGGGYTF.

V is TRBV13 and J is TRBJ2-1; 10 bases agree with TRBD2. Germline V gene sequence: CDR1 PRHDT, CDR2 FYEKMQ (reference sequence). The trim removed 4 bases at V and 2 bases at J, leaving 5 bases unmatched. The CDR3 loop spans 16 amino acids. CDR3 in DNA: TGTGCCAGCAGCTCGAGCGGGGGGGGAGCCTACAATGAGCAGTTCTTC. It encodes CASSSSGGGAYNEQFF. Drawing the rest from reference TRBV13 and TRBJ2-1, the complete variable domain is AAGVIQSPRHLIKEKRETATLKCYPIPRHDTVYWYQQGPGQDPQFLISFYEKMQSDKGSIPDRFSAQQFSDYHSELNMSSLELGDSALYFCASSSSGGGAYNEQFFGPGTRLTVL.

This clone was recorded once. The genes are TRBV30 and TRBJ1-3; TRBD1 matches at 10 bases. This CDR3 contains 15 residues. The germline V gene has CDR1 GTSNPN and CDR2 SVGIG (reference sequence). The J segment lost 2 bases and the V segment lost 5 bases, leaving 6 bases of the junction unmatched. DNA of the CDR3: TGTGCCTGGGTGACAGGGGGCTCTGCTGGAAACACCATATATTTT. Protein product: CAWVTGGSAGNTIYF. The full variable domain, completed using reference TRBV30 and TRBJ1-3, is SQTIHQWPATLVQPVGSPLSLECTVEGTSNPNLYWYRQAAGRGLQLLFYSVGIGQISSEVPQNLSASRPQDRQFILSSKKLLLSDSGFYLCAWVTGGSAGNTIYFGEGSWLTVV.

CDR3 protein: CASSQMTGATGELFF. In nucleotides, the CDR3 is TGCGCCAGCAGCCAGATGACAGGGGCCACCGGGGAGCTGTTTTTT. This chain uses TRBV4-3 with TRBJ2-2; 8 bases map to TRBD1. The CDR3 spans 15 residues. Losses at the gene ends were 3 bases for V and 4 bases for J; bases not matched to a gene: 4. The V gene's germline CDR1 is LGHNA and CDR2 YSLEER.

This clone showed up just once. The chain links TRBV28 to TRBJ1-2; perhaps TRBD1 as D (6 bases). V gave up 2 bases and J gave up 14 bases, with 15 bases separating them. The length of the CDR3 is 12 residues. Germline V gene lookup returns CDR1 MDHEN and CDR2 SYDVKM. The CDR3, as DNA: TGTGCCAGCAGTTTAACCGGGACACGGCAGACCTTC. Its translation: CASSLTGTRQTF.

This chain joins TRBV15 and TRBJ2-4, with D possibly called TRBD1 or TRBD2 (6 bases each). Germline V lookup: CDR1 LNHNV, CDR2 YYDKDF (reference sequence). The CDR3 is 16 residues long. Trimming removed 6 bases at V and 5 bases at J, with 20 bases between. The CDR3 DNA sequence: TGTGCCACCAGAGATAGCCGGGGGACACCCCAAAACATTCAGTACTTC. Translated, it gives CATRDSRGTPQNIQYF.

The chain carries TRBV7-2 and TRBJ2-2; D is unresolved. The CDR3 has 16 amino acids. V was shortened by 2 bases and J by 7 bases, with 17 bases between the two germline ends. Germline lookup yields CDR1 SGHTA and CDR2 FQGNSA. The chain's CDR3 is CASSLLGQSLGGELFF. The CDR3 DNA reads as TGTGCCAGCAGCTTATTAGGGCAGTCGCTTGGCGGGGAGCTGTTTTTT. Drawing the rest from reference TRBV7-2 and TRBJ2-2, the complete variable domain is GAGVSQSPSNKVTEKGKDVELRCDPISGHTALYWYRQSLGQGLEFLIYFQGNSAPDKSGLPSDRFSAERTGGSVSTLTIQRTQQEDSAVYLCASSLLGQSLGGELFFGEGSRLTVL.

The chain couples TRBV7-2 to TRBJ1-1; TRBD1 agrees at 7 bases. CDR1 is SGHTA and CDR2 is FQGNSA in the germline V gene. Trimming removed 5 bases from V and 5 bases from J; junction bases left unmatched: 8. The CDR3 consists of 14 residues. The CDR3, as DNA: TGTGCCAGCAGCCTCAAAGGGGGCAGAACTGAAGCTTTCTTT. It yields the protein CASSLKGGRTEAFF.

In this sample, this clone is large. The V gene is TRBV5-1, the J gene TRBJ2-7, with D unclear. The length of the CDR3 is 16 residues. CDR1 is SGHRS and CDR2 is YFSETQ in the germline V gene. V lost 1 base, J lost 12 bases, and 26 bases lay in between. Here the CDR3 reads CASSLTLQRTLSGAYF. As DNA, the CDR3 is TGCGCCAGCAGCTTGACCCTACAACGGACCCTTTCGGGTGCGTACTTC. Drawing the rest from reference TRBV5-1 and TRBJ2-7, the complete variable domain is KAGVTQTPRYLIKTRGQQVTLSCSPISGHRSVSWYQQTPGQGLQFLFEYFSETQRNKGNFPGRFSGRQFSNSRSEMNVSTLELGDSALYLCASSLTLQRTLSGAYFGPGTRLTVT.

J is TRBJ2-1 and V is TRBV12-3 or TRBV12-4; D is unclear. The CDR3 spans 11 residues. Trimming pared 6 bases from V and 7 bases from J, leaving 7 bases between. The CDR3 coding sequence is TGTGCCAGCAGCACAACGAATGAGCAGTTCTTC. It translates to CASSTTNEQFF.

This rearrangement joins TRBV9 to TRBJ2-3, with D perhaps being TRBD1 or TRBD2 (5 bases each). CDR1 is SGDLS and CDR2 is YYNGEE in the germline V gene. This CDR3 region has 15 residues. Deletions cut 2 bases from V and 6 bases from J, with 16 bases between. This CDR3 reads CASSVPTGLTDTQYF. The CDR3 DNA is TGTGCCAGCAGCGTTCCGACGGGGCTGACTGATACGCAGTATTTT. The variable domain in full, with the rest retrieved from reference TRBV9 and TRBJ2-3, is DSGVTQTPKHLITATGQRVTLRCSPRSGDLSVYWYQQSLDQGLQFLIQYYNGEERAKGNILERFSAQQFPDLHSELNLSSLELGDSALYFCASSVPTGLTDTQYFGPGTRLTVL.

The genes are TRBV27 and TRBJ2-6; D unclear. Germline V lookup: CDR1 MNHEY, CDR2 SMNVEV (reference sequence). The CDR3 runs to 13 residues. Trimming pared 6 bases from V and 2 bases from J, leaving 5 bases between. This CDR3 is CASSGPGANVLTF. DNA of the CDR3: TGTGCCAGCAGCGGGCCTGGGGCCAACGTCCTGACTTTC.

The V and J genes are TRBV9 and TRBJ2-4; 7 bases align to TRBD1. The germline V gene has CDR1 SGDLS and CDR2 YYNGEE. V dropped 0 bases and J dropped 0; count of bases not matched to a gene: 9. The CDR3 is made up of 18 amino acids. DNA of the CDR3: TGTGCCAGCAGCGTAGGGGGTGGGGACAGCCTAGCCAAAAACATTCAGTACTTC. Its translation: CASSVGGGDSLAKNIQYF.